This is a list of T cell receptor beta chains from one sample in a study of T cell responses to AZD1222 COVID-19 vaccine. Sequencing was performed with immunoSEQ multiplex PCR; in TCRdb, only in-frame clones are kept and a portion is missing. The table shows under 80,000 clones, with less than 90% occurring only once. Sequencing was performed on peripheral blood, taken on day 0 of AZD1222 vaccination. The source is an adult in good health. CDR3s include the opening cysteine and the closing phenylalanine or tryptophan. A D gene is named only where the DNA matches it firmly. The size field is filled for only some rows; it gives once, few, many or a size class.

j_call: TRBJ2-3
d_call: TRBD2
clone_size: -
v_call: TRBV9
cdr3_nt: TGTGCCAGCAGCGCTAGCGGAGGGTGGGCAGATACGCAGTATTTT
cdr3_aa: CASSASGGWADTQYF

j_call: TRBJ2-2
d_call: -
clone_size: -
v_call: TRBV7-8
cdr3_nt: TGTGCCAGCAGCTTACTGACAGTTAACACCGGGGAGCTGTTTTTT
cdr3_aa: CASSLLTVNTGELFF

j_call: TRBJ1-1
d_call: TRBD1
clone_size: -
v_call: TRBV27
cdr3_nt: TGTGCCAGCAGCCCTGACAGGGGAAGGGAGGCTTTCTTT
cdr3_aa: CASSPDRGREAFF

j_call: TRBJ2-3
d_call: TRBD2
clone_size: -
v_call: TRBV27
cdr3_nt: TGTGCCAGCAGTTTAGGGGGGGAGACAGATACGCAGTATTTT
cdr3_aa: CASSLGGETDTQYF

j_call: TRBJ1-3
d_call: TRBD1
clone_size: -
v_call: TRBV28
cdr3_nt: TGTGCCATAAGACAGGGTTCTGGAAACACCATATATTTT
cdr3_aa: CAIRQGSGNTIYF

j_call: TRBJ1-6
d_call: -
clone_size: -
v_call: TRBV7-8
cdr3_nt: TGTGCCAGCAGCTCCCAGGGACTAGATAATTCACCCCTCCACTTT
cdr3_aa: CASSSQGLDNSPLHF

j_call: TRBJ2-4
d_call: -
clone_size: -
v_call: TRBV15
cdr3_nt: TGTGCCACCAGCAGAGATAGGGGACTCGAAAACATTCAGTACTTC
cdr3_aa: CATSRDRGLENIQYF

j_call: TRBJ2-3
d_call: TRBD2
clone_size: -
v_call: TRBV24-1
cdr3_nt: TGTGCCACCAGTGATCTCGGACGGGAGGTCCAAGGTACGCAGTATTTT
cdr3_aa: CATSDLGREVQGTQYF

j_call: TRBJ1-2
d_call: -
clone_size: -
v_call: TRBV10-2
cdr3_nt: TGCGCCAGCAGGGGGGACTATGGCTACACCTTC
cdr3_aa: CASRGDYGYTF

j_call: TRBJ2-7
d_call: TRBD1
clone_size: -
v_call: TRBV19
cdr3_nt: TGTGCCAGTAGTCCCCGGGACAGACTTTACGAGCAGTACTTC
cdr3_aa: CASSPRDRLYEQYF

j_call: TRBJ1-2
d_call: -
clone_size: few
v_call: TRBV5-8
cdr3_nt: TGTGCCAGCAGCTTGCCCGCTGGAGCTTACTATGGCTACACCTTC
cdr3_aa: CASSLPAGAYYGYTF

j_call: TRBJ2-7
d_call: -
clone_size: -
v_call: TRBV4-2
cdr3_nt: TGTGCCAGCAGCCAAGCGATAGCGGCAAGCTACGAGCAGTACTTC
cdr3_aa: CASSQAIAASYEQYF

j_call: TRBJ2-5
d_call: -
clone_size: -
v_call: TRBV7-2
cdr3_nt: TGTGCCAGCAGCTTAGGGGGTAGGCGAGAGACCCAGTACTTC
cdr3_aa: CASSLGGRRETQYF

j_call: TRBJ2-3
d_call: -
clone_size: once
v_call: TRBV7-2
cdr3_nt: TGTGCCAGCAGCTTAAGGAGAAGCACAGATACGCAGTATTTT
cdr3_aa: CASSLRRSTDTQYF

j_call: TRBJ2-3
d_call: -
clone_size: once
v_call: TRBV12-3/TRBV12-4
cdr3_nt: TGTGCCAGCAGTTTGCTAGCAAATACGCAGTATTTT
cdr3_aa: CASSLLANTQYF

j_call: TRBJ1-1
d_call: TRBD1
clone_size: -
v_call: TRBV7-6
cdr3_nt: TGTGCCAGCAGCTTTTCAGGGGGCGGCACTGAAGCTTTCTTT
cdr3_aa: CASSFSGGGTEAFF

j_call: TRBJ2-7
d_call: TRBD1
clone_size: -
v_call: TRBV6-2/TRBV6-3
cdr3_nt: TGTGCCAGCAGTCGACAGGGTCTGGGGGAGCAGTACTTC
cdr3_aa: CASSRQGLGEQYF

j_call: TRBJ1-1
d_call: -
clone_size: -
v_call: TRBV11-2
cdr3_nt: TGTGCCAGCAGCTTAGGTCGGGTCGCGGTCACTGAAGCTTTCTTT
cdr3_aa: CASSLGRVAVTEAFF

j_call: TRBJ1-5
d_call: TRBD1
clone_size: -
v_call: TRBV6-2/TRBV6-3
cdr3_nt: TGTGCCAGCAGTACAAACAGGGGCGGGAAGCCCCAGCATTTT
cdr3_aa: CASSTNRGGKPQHF

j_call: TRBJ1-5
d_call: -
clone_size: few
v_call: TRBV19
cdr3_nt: TGTGCCAGTAGTACAGGTAATCAGCCCCAGCATTTT
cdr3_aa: CASSTGNQPQHF

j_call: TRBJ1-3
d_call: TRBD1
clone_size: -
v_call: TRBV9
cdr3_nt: TGTGCCAGCAGCCGACAGGGGGCAAACACCATATATTTT
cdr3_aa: CASSRQGANTIYF

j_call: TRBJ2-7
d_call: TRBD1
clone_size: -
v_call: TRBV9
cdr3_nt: TGTGCCAGCAGCGTAGAGACAGGGTACGAGCAGTACTTC
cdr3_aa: CASSVETGYEQYF

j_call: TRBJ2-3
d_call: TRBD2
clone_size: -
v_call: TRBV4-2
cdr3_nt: TGTGCCAGCAGCCAAGATAGTAGCGGGGGACTCACAGATACGCAGTATTTT
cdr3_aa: CASSQDSSGGLTDTQYF

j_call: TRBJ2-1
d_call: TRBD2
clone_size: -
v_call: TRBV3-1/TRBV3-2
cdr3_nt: TGTGCCAGCAGCCAGAGCGGGAGGAGGGGAAATGAGCAGTTCTTC
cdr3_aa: CASSQSGRRGNEQFF

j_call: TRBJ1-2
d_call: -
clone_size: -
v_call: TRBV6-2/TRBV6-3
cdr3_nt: TGTGCCAGCAGCCAGGAAAACTATGGCTACACCTTC
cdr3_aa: CASSQENYGYTF

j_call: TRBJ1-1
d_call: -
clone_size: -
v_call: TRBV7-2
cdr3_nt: TGTGCCAGCAGCTCGCAGGGAGTGAACACTGAAGCTTTCTTT
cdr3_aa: CASSSQGVNTEAFF